This T cell receptor (beta chain) is from a study of T cells after somatic rescue of genetic block. Germline V gene lookup returns CDR1 MNHNY and CDR2 SVGAGI (reference sequence). The CDR3 is 13 amino acids. V was trimmed by 7 bases and J by 1 base, leaving 7 bases between them. The method was immunoSEQ multiplex PCR; TCRdb's version includes in-frame clones alone and lacks a portion of them. Of tens of thousands of clones in the sample, 85% to 95% are singletons; the top ten hold about 3%. Material: peripheral blood mononuclear cells (PBMCs). The chain recombines TRBV6-6 with TRBJ2-2; D not resolved. This receptor was identified in a man between 40 and 49 years old. The CDR3 DNA follows: TGTGCCAGCACAAATCAGAACACCGGGGAGCTGTTTTTT. As protein: CASTNQNTGELFF.